This entry lists 5 T cell receptor beta chains sequenced from one sample in a study of T-cell reconstitution after alpha-beta-depleted transplantation in children. Preparation of the TCRbeta library was carried out with unique molecular identifiers. TCRdb independently ran MiXCR on the PCR reads; one entry per CDR3 protein. The top ten hold about 5% of the sample, which has approximately 390,000 distinct CDR3 sequences, roughly a tenth seen once. The sequencing here drew on PBMCs from the stem cell graft donor, taken from the stem cell graft. Receptors were obtained from a human donor who donated a stem cell graft to a child with acute myeloid leukemia.

This clonotype was detected many times. V is TRBV4-1 and J is TRBJ2-5; D not certain. Trimming left V 4 bases short and J 3 bases short, with 15 bases between. The germline V gene encodes CDR1 MGHRA and CDR2 YSYEKL. The CDR3 totals 15 residues. CDR3 in amino acids: CASSLRVTAEETQYF. In DNA, the CDR3 is TGCGCCAGCAGCCTAAGGGTTACGGCCGAAGAGACCCAGTACTTC.

This clonotype was counted at least ten times. The rearrangement uses TRBV28 and TRBJ2-3; no clear D gene. This CDR3 has 14 residues. CDR1 is MDHEN, CDR2 SYDVKM, per germline. V was clipped by 4 bases and J by 3 bases, with 11 bases between them. The CDR3, as DNA: TGTGCCAGCAGTTCCCTCGGCGGTACAGATACGCAGTATTTT. Its protein is CASSSLGGTDTQYF.

This clonotype was seen more than once but under ten times. The chain joins TRBV6-1 to TRBJ2-3, with D possibly matching TRBD1 (6 bases). This CDR3 has 14 residues. V gave up 6 bases and J gave up 4 bases, with 14 bases separating them. Germline V lookup: CDR1 MNHNS, CDR2 SASEGT. The DNA of the CDR3 is TGTGCCAGCAGGAGACCGGGACATTCAGATACGCAGTATTTT. It yields the protein CASRRPGHSDTQYF.

This clonotype was seen more than once but under ten times. The V and J genes are TRBV5-1 and TRBJ2-1; D is ambiguous. Per the germline V gene, CDR1 is SGHRS and CDR2 is YFSETQ. Trimming cost V 0 bases and J 10 bases, with 8 bases left between them. The CDR3 is 12 amino acids. CDR3 in amino acids: CASSLAMGEQFF. The CDR3 DNA is TGCGCCAGCAGCTTGGCCATGGGCGAGCAGTTCTTC.

There are a few counts of this clonotype. The chain uses TRBV9 and TRBJ2-5, with a weak D call TRBD2 (6 bases). Germline CDR1 and CDR2: SGDLS and YYNGEE. V lost 4 bases to trimming and J lost 3 bases, with 25 bases between them. The CDR3 consists of 18 residues. The CDR3 bases are TGTGCCAGCAGCCTAGGGTCGAGGGCTAGCGCCCACGAAGAGACCCAGTACTTC. Its protein is CASSLGSRASAHEETQYF.